This TCR beta chain originates from a study of circulating CD8 cells and anti-PD-1 response in melanoma. General study results and limits: Diversity ranked highest in DNEG and lowest in TIGIT subsets.

Sorting of live CD3+CD8+TCRalphabeta+ cells by PD-1 and/or TIGIT gave four subsets. Each library started from 15 ng of total RNA using the QIAseq Immune Repertoire TCR panel. TCRdb re-called the reads through MiXCR, storing one row per CDR3 protein. The table shows over 900 distinct CDR3 sequences, with 6.1% occurring only once. By share, this clonotype counts as large. Its antigen is not known. Sequences were derived from CD8+ T cells from PBMCs, sampled at baseline or after one month of anti-PD-1 therapy (not recorded which). This clonotype originated in a human donor with melanoma.

The DNA of the CDR3 is TGTGCCAGCAGCCTCGGGGAGACCCAGTACTTC. This sequence encodes CASSLGETQYF. The chain recombines TRBV6-6 with TRBJ2-5; D is ambiguous. This CDR3 comprises 11 residues. With 6 bases removed from V and 5 bases from J, the gap between germline ends came to 7 bases. Germline V CDR1 and CDR2: MNHNY, SVGAGI (reference sequence).